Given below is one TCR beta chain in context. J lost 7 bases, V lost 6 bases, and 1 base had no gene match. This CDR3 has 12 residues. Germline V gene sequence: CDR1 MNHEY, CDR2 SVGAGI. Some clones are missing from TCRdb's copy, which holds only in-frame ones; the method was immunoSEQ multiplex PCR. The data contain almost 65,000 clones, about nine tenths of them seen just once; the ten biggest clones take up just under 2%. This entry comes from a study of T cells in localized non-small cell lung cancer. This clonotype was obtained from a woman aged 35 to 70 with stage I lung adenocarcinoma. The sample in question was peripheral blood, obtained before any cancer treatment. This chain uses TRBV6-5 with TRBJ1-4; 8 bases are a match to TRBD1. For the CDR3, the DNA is TGTGCCAGCAGCGACAGGGGTGAAAAACTGTTTTTT. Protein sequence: CASSDRGEKLFF.